This T cell receptor (beta chain) was identified in a study of cytomegalovirus exposure and HLA in healthy donors. Findings and limits, study-wide: Later on, an analysis tied approximately 17,000 TCR beta sequences to HLA alleles at 0.05 false discovery rate.

As for this clone: The antigen is unknown.

The PCR was carried out with 60 Vbeta primers and 13 Jbeta primers. Clones were sequenced by immunoSEQ multiplex PCR, and TCRdb holds only the in-frame ones, with some missing. The table records under 300,000 clones, just over 85% of them present only once. V dropped 10 bases and J dropped 1 base, with 11 bases sitting between them. The CDR3 is 12 amino acids. Germline V CDR1 and CDR2: MNHNY, SVGAGI (reference sequence). The donors (healthy individuals) were bone marrow donors. Material: PBMCs. The source of this sequence is a middle-aged man in good health and CMV-seropositive. The genes are TRBV6-6 and TRBJ2-7, with TRBD2 as a possible D gene (5 bases). CDR3 coding DNA: TGTGCCATCCGCGGGCTATCCTACGAGCAGTACTTC. Translating it yields CAIRGLSYEQYF.